A single sample is the source of the 13 T cell receptor beta chains below, sequenced in a study of cytomegalovirus exposure and HLA in healthy donors. Generated by immunoSEQ multiplex PCR, the TCRdb table keeps only in-frame clones and is missing some. This table holds under 130,000 clones, about 86% found once. Sequencing was done on a sample of PBMCs. All receptors derive from a woman younger than 30 in good health and CMV-seropositive.

The V gene is TRBV5-8, the J gene TRBJ1-5; D not certain. Trimming pared 0 bases from V and 4 bases from J, leaving 8 bases between. The germline CDR1 and CDR2 sequences are SGHTS and YDEGEE. The CDR3 is 14 residues long. The CDR3 is CASSLGWQNQPQHF. In DNA form, the CDR3 reads TGTGCCAGCAGCTTGGGCTGGCAAAATCAGCCCCAGCATTTT.

The CDR3 DNA is TGTGCCAGCAGCTTGGGGTTTTACAACAATGAGCAGTTCTTC. Protein sequence: CASSLGFYNNEQFF. The chain joins TRBV5-6 to TRBJ2-1, with D unresolved. The germline V gene encodes CDR1 SGHDT and CDR2 YYEEEE. CDR3 length equals 14 residues. Between the trimmed V and J ends, which lost 0 bases and 5 bases, there was a span of 9 bases.

The chain couples TRBV2 to TRBJ1-4, with TRBD1 identical over 8 bases. This CDR3 has 16 residues. CDR1 SNHLY and CDR2 FYNNEI come from the germline V gene. V gave up 8 bases and J gave up 7 bases; unmatched junction bases: 15. The CDR3 loop reads CASWTGLSPWTEKLFF. CDR3 bases: TGTGCCAGCTGGACAGGGTTGTCCCCCTGGACTGAAAAACTGTTTTTT.

This clone was detected a few times. The V call is TRBV6-6, the J call TRBJ2-5; D might be TRBD1 (5 bases). The V and J ends lost 0 bases and 1 base respectively, with 6 bases between them. The CDR3 spans 14 residues. Germline values: CDR1 MNHNY, CDR2 SVGAGI (reference sequence). The CDR3 sequence: CASSYSQGQETQYF. CDR3 DNA: TGTGCCAGCAGTTACTCGCAGGGCCAAGAGACCCAGTACTTC.

The V and J genes are TRBV2 and TRBJ1-5; D is undetermined. Trimming pared 6 bases from V and 6 bases from J, leaving 15 bases between. Germline V gene data show CDR1 as SNHLY and CDR2 as FYNNEI. CDR3 size: 14 residues. The CDR3 nucleotides are TGTGCCAGCAGGGAACAGCATTCGGGTCAGCCCCAGCATTTT. It translates to CASREQHSGQPQHF.

The chain recombines TRBV27 with TRBJ2-1, with 8 bases identical to TRBD2. V trimming: 2 bases; J trimming: 7 bases; junction bases outside the gene matches: 10. The germline V gene has CDR1 MNHEY and CDR2 SMNVEV (reference sequence). The CDR3 length is 16 residues. Here the CDR3 reads CASSLRTRLARNEQFF. CDR3 coding DNA: TGTGCCAGCAGTTTACGAACGAGACTAGCGAGGAATGAGCAGTTCTTC.

The chain employs TRBV13 and TRBJ2-3; TRBD2 might be the D (5 bases). Trimming removed 1 base at V and 4 bases at J, with 15 bases between. This CDR3 is 16 amino acids long. Germline-derived CDR1 and CDR2 are PRHDT and FYEKMQ (reference sequence). As DNA, the CDR3 is TGTGCCAGCAGCTTAGCGAGCGCTTCCGGGGCAGATACGCAGTATTTT. It is translated as CASSLASASGADTQYF.

The J gene is TRBJ2-2, the V gene TRBV5-4; 8 positions agree with TRBD2. The ends lost 2 bases at V and 4 bases at J; junction bases unmatched: 4. The CDR3 runs 15 residues. The V gene's germline CDR1 is SGHNT and CDR2 YYREEE (reference sequence). CDR3 in amino acids: CASSLAGAPTGELFF. The CDR3 DNA reads TGTGCCAGCAGCTTAGCGGGAGCCCCCACCGGGGAGCTGTTTTTT.

In this sample, this clone turned up once. CDR3 residues: CASSSVRTGSYEQYF. The CDR3 bases are TGTGCCAGCAGCTCCGTGCGGACAGGTTCCTACGAGCAGTACTTC. The V and J genes are TRBV11-2 and TRBJ2-7; 7 nucleotides line up with TRBD1. This CDR3 contains 15 residues. Germline CDR1 reads SGHAT; CDR2 reads FQNNGV. V lost 4 bases, J lost 1 base, and 7 bases stayed unmatched.

This rearrangement joins TRBV5-1 to TRBJ1-2, with D perhaps TRBD1 (5 bases). Germline V lookup: CDR1 SGHRS, CDR2 YFSETQ. V lost 4 bases and J lost 8, with 18 bases in between. This CDR3 has 14 amino acids. The CDR3 DNA follows: TGCGCCAGCAGCGACCCCTCGGGGGGTGAAGGCTACACCTTC. Its translation is CASSDPSGGEGYTF.

The chain couples TRBV10-2 to TRBJ1-5; the D gene is possibly TRBD1 (5 bases). Germline assignment: CDR1 WSHSY and CDR2 SAAADI. This CDR3 comprises 14 residues. Deletions cut 8 bases from V and 6 bases from J, with 17 bases between. CDR3 amino acids: CASGSTVSRQPQHF. The CDR3 DNA is TGCGCCAGCGGATCGACAGTATCCCGTCAGCCCCAGCATTTT.

The chain joins TRBV5-1 to TRBJ1-2; a weak D match, TRBD1 (6 bases). Germline lookup yields CDR1 SGHRS and CDR2 YFSETQ. The V and J ends lost 4 bases and 4 bases respectively, with 17 bases between them. The CDR3 consists of 15 residues. DNA for the CDR3: TGCGCCAGCAGCCCCGGACTGACAGGCTCCTATGGCTACACCTTC. Translated: CASSPGLTGSYGYTF.

The J gene is TRBJ1-3, the V gene TRBV6-5; no firm D call. Germline V gene data show CDR1 as MNHEY and CDR2 as SVGAGI. V shed 5 bases and J shed 4 bases, with 12 bases lying between them. The length of the CDR3 is 14 residues. CDR3: CASSTSLRGNTIYF. The CDR3 nucleotides read TGTGCCAGCAGTACCTCTCTTAGAGGAAACACCATATATTTT.